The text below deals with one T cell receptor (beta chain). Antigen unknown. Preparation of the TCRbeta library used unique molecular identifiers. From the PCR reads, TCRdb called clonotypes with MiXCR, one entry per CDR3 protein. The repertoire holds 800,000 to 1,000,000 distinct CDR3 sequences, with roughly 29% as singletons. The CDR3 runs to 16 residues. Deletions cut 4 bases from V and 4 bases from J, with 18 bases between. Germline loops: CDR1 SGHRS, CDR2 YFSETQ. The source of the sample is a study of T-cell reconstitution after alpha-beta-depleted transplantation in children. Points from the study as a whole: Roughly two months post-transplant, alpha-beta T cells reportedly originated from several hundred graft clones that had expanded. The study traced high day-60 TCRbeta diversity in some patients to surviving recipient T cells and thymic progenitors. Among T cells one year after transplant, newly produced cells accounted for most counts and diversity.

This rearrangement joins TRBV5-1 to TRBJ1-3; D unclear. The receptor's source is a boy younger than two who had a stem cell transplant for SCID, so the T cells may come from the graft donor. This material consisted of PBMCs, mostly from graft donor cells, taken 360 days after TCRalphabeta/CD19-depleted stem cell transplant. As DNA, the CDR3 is TGCGCCAGCAGCATGGGATCCGGACGACGAGGAAACACCATATATTTT. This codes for CASSMGSGRRGNTIYF.